This passage covers 26 T cell receptor beta chains from one sample sequenced in a study of T cells in Graves' hyperthyroidism and ophthalmopathy. The TCR beta CDR3 regions underwent amplification using RNA transcripts as the source. First-round RT-PCR with HTBI primers amplified the TCR CDR3 region. TCRdb re-called the multiplex PCR reads through MiXCR, storing one row per CDR3 protein. The table includes around 600,000 distinct CDR3 sequences, around 15% detected once. Sequencing used blood. These receptors originate from a woman aged 45 to 65 with Graves' ophthalmopathy.

V usage is TRBV30 and J usage is TRBJ2-3, with TRBD2 matching 8 bases. The CDR3 extends over 18 amino acids. The trim removed 2 bases at V and 2 bases at J, leaving 15 bases unmatched. Germline V CDR1 and CDR2: GTSNPN, SVGIG (reference sequence). CDR3 DNA: TGTGCCTGGAGTCGACCCGGCCCAACTAGCGGTGACACAGATACGCAGTATTTT. This translates into CAWSRPGPTSGDTDTQYF.

This clonotype was counted a few times. The chain joins TRBV6-2 or TRBV6-3 to TRBJ2-4; 8 nucleotides align to TRBD1. J lost 8 bases, V lost 6 bases, and 9 bases had no gene match. CDR1 and CDR2 from the germline V gene are MNHEY and SVGEGT. The CDR3 sequence is 14 residues long. The CDR3 is CASRQGGGVDIQYF. Here the CDR3 DNA reads TGTGCCAGCAGACAGGGGGGCGGCGTGGACATTCAGTACTTC.

The CDR3 sequence is CASSLQGEFSYEQYF. Written as DNA, the CDR3 is TGTGCCAGCAGCCTCCAGGGAGAGTTCTCCTACGAGCAGTACTTC. The chain employs TRBV7-2 and TRBJ2-7; tentatively, D is TRBD1 or TRBD2 (5 bases each). The CDR3 length is 15 residues. Between the trimmed V and J ends, which lost 5 bases and 0 bases, there was a span of 14 bases. The germline gives CDR1 SGHTA, CDR2 FQGNSA.

This clonotype was seen ten or more times. This sequence joins TRBV5-1 and TRBJ1-1; TRBD1 is a possible D gene (5 bases). The V end was cut by 6 bases, the J end by 5 bases, with 14 bases between. CDR1 and CDR2 (germline): SGHRS, YFSETQ. This CDR3 has 13 residues. CDR3 DNA: TGCGCCAGCACTGGGAGAGGGGTTACTGAAGCTTTCTTT. Its protein is CASTGRGVTEAFF.

This clonotype was found many times. The chain recombines TRBV6-5 with TRBJ2-1; D gene ambiguous. V was clipped by 0 bases and J by 8 bases, with 11 bases between them. CDR1 and CDR2 from the germline V gene are MNHEY and SVGAGI. This CDR3 is 14 amino acids long. The CDR3 DNA reads TGTGCCAGCAGTTACTCGCCCCCACTGGATGAGCAGTTCTTC. Amino acid sequence: CASSYSPPLDEQFF.

In its sample, this clonotype was seen many times. V usage is TRBV24-1 and J usage is TRBJ2-1; 9 positions agree with TRBD1. The V segment lost 2 bases and the J segment 0 bases; nucleotides outside the gene matches: 13. The CDR3 extends over 20 amino acids. CDR1 is KGHDR and CDR2 is SFDVKD in the germline V gene. The CDR3 reads CATSDYSGTGFSRSYNEQFF. The CDR3 DNA sequence: TGTGCCACCAGTGATTATTCAGGGACAGGGTTTTCTCGCTCCTACAATGAGCAGTTCTTC.

This chain connects TRBV30 to TRBJ1-6, with D hard to call. The V and J ends lost 3 bases and 0 bases respectively, with 24 bases between them. Germline CDR1 GTSNPN, CDR2 SVGIG (reference sequence). This CDR3 is 20 amino acids long. The CDR3 here is CAWSLTQVPEASSYNSPLHF. DNA for the CDR3: TGTGCCTGGAGCCTAACCCAGGTTCCGGAGGCAAGCTCCTATAATTCACCCCTCCACTTT.

This clonotype was observed many times. The genes are TRBV5-1 and TRBJ2-1, with 12 bases aligning to TRBD2. With V trimmed by 7 bases and J by 6 bases, 2 bases remained unmatched. The germline V gene has CDR1 SGHRS and CDR2 YFSETQ. CDR3 length equals 13 residues. The CDR3 nucleotides read TGCGCCAGCGCTAGCGGGAGGGCCAATGAGCAGTTCTTC. The encoded protein is CASASGRANEQFF.

Many counts were recorded for this clonotype. The CDR3 spells CASSYSAGGELDQETQYF. CDR3 bases: TGTGCCAGCAGTTACAGCGCGGGAGGAGAATTGGACCAAGAGACCCAGTACTTC. The chain has TRBV6-2 or TRBV6-3 and TRBJ2-5, with 8 positions matching TRBD2. The CDR3 consists of 18 residues. Germline CDR1 reads MNHEY; CDR2 reads SVGEGT. V dropped 2 bases and J dropped 0; count of bases not matched to a gene: 11.

This clonotype appeared many times. V and J are TRBV28 and TRBJ2-2; possibly TRBD2 for D (5 bases). Germline lookup yields CDR1 MDHEN and CDR2 SYDVKM. The CDR3 is 15 amino acids. V lost 6 bases and J 3 bases, leaving 14 bases between the germline ends. CDR3 coding DNA: TGTGCCAGCAGCCCAGGTGGAGCGGACACCGGGGAGCTGTTTTTT. As protein: CASSPGGADTGELFF.

This clonotype showed up just a few times. The rearrangement uses TRBV6-1 and TRBJ1-2; 8 bases map to TRBD1. The V segment lost 7 bases and the J segment 7 bases; nucleotides outside the gene matches: 14. The CDR3 length is 15 residues. Germline lookup yields CDR1 MNHNS and CDR2 SASEGT. Written as DNA, the CDR3 is TGTGCCAGCACCCCATTTAGGGACAGGCTTCGTGGCTACACCTTC. Amino acid sequence: CASTPFRDRLRGYTF.

This clonotype was recorded many times. The rearrangement uses TRBV28 and TRBJ1-5; D is undetermined. Germline V gives CDR1 MDHEN, CDR2 SYDVKM. V lost 3 bases and J lost 2, with 14 bases in between. The CDR3 totals 16 residues. In DNA, the CDR3 is TGTGCCAGCAGTTTGCATTCGGGTTTGGGCAATCAGCCCCAGCATTTT. This translates into CASSLHSGLGNQPQHF. Full variable domain (outside the CDR3, taken from reference TRBV28 and TRBJ1-5): DVKVTQSSRYLVKRTGEKVFLECVQDMDHENMFWYRQDPGLGLRLIYFSYDVKMKEKGDIPEGYSVSREKKERFSLILESASTNQTSMYLCASSLHSGLGNQPQHFGDGTRLSIL.

This clonotype was counted only a few times. The genes are TRBV14 and TRBJ2-7; 8 nucleotides line up with TRBD1. The junction had 12 bases not matched to a gene; V was cut back by 3 bases and J by 2 bases. CDR3 length equals 17 residues. The germline V gene has CDR1 SGHDN and CDR2 FVKESK. Written as DNA, the CDR3 is TGTGCCAGCAGCCATCTCACCCGGACAGGGCAAACCTACGAGCAGTACTTC. This encodes CASSHLTRTGQTYEQYF.

This clonotype was recorded many times. The chain couples TRBV6-2 or TRBV6-3 to TRBJ2-1; 14 bases match TRBD2. Trimming took 2 bases from V and 0 from J; bases not matched to a gene: 3. This CDR3 has 18 residues. From germline, CDR1 is MNHEY and CDR2 SVGEGT. CDR3 protein: CASSYPGTSGSSYNEQFF. Written as DNA, the CDR3 is TGTGCCAGCAGTTACCCTGGGACTAGCGGGAGCTCCTACAATGAGCAGTTCTTC.

This clonotype was observed a few times. The chain joins TRBV20-1 to TRBJ2-3; 10 bases align to TRBD2. Per germline, CDR1 DFQATT and CDR2 SNEGSKA (reference sequence). This CDR3 has 17 amino acids. The J segment lost 6 bases and the V segment lost 3 bases, leaving 15 bases of the junction unmatched. The CDR3 coding sequence is TGCAGTGCTAGGCCGGGAAGCGGGAGGGGGCTCGCGGATACGCAGTATTTT. Translated, it gives CSARPGSGRGLADTQYF.

The chain joins TRBV24-1 to TRBJ2-3, with 7 positions matching TRBD2. The V and J ends lost 6 bases and 6 bases, in that order; junction bases with no gene match: 8. The CDR3 is 14 residues long. Per the germline V gene, CDR1 is KGHDR and CDR2 is SFDVKD. CDR3 region: CATSSRRGGDTQYF. The CDR3 DNA sequence: TGTGCCACCAGTTCCAGACGGGGAGGGGATACGCAGTATTTT.

The table lists this clonotype with many counts. The gene calls are TRBV28 and TRBJ2-7, with D uncertain. The CDR3 is 16 amino acids. CDR1 is MDHEN and CDR2 is SYDVKM in the germline V gene. The V end lost 7 bases, the J end lost 1 base, and 20 bases lay between the germline ends. CDR3 amino acids: CASTRFGISSSYEQYF. CDR3 nucleotides: TGTGCCAGCACCCGCTTTGGGATTTCTTCTTCCTACGAGCAGTACTTC.

There are many counts of this clonotype. In DNA, the CDR3 is TGTGCCAGCAGTTCGTTCAGGGTTAATGAAAAACTGTTTTTT. This encodes CASSSFRVNEKLFF. The genes are TRBV28 and TRBJ1-4, with D possibly matching TRBD1 (5 bases). The germline V gene encodes CDR1 MDHEN and CDR2 SYDVKM. Trimming removed 4 bases from V and 4 bases from J, with 10 bases in between. There are 14 residues in the CDR3.

This clonotype occurred many times. The DNA for the CDR3 is TGTGCCAGCAGCCCGGACAGAAATCAGCCCCAGCATTTT. It encodes CASSPDRNQPQHF. The chain links TRBV11-1 to TRBJ1-5; TRBD1 might be the D (6 bases). Per germline, CDR1 SGHAT and CDR2 FQDESV (reference sequence). The CDR3 runs 13 residues. Trimming shortened V by 5 bases and J by 4 bases, and 9 bases separated the two germline ends.

The J gene is TRBJ2-1, the V gene TRBV20-1; D is perhaps TRBD1 or TRBD2 (5 bases each). V lost 3 bases and J lost 6, with 21 bases in between. Germline CDR1 and CDR2: DFQATT and SNEGSKA (reference sequence). The CDR3 consists of 16 residues. The CDR3 DNA reads TGCAGTGCTAGTTCGGTCCCTGAGGGGTGGGGCAATGAGCAGTTCTTC. Translated: CSASSVPEGWGNEQFF.

The table lists this clonotype with many counts. V and J are TRBV20-1 and TRBJ2-7; 9 bases are a match to TRBD2. The ends lost 1 base at V and 4 bases at J; junction bases unmatched: 11. The length of the CDR3 is 16 residues. The germline gives CDR1 DFQATT, CDR2 SNEGSKA (reference sequence). Here the CDR3 DNA reads TGCAGTGCTAGAGGTAAACCGACTAGCGGACCATACGAGCAGTACTTC. Its translation: CSARGKPTSGPYEQYF.

The chain couples TRBV28 to TRBJ2-2; D remains ambiguous. V was cut by 7 bases and J by 8 bases, with 17 bases left in between. The CDR3 loop spans 14 amino acids. Germline V CDR1 and CDR2: MDHEN, SYDVKM. The chain's CDR3 is CASTLYERRGELFF. The CDR3 nucleotides read TGTGCCAGCACCCTGTACGAACGGCGGGGGGAGCTGTTTTTT.

This clonotype was counted many times. The DNA is left out, because the CDR3 cannot be placed on it with certainty; the CDR3 is given as TCRdb lists it. The gene calls are TRBV6-1 and TRBJ1-5; the D call in the table, TRBD1, was not verified against the DNA. The CDR3 region is 15 residues in length, termini included. Germline V CDR1 and CDR2: MNHNS, SASEGT. The CDR3 loop reads CASSEYRGTISPSIF.

This clonotype showed up many times. The CDR3 is CASSLVGSGNYEQYF. In DNA form, the CDR3 reads TGCGCCAGCAGCTTGGTAGGTAGCGGGAACTACGAGCAGTACTTC. The rearrangement joins TRBV5-1 to TRBJ2-7; 8 bases are shared with TRBD2. CDR3 size: 15 residues. Germline CDR1 SGHRS, CDR2 YFSETQ. V lost 0 bases and J lost 3; bases outside the gene matches: 5.

The table lists this clonotype with many counts. This chain joins TRBV24-1 and TRBJ2-5; 8 nucleotides agree with TRBD2. The CDR3 loop spans 17 amino acids. Germline CDR1 and CDR2: KGHDR and SFDVKD. Trimming at V came to 5 bases and at J to 5 bases, leaving 15 bases not matched to a gene. The CDR3 DNA is TGTGCCACCAGTGTTGGCCGGGAGGGCCCTCGGGGCGAGACCCAGTACTTC. This sequence encodes CATSVGREGPRGETQYF.

This clonotype has a handful of counts. The chain carries TRBV30 and TRBJ1-1; no definite D call. The CDR3 extends over 14 amino acids. The V end was cut by 0 bases, the J end by 5 bases, with 13 bases between. Per the germline V gene, CDR1 is GTSNPN and CDR2 is SVGIG (reference sequence). CDR3 amino acids: CAWSVHLGITEAFF. The DNA for the CDR3 is TGTGCCTGGAGTGTACACTTGGGTATTACTGAAGCTTTCTTT.